A selection of T cell receptor beta chains follows, all from one sample in a study of T cell repertoires in cytomegalovirus infection. TCRdb re-analysed the reads in MiXCR, keeping a single row per CDR3 protein. This table has some 350,000 distinct CDR3 sequences, just under 35% appearing once. The antigens these receptors bind are not known. Sample: cultured PBMCs, taken from culture after CMV antigen stimulation. The source of these receptors is a human donor in good health (CMV status not recorded). Some clones in this sample may be carry-over from other donors' samples. CDR3s include the opening cysteine and the closing phenylalanine or tryptophan. The D gene is left open where the match is weak. Clone sizes are given selectively: once, few, many, or a class where the clone is expanded.

abundance	j_gene	v_gene	d_gene	CDR3aa	CDR3nt
once	TRBJ1-2	TRBV5-1	NA	CASNPFGANYGYTF	TGCGCCAGCAACCCCTTCGGAGCTAACTATGGCTACACCTTC
NA	TRBJ1-5	TRBV12-3/TRBV12-4	NA	CASEQNSNQPQHF	TGTGCCAGTGAACAGAATAGCAATCAGCCCCAGCATTTT
once	TRBJ2-5	TRBV5-1	NA	CASSSQGHGETQYF	TGCGCCAGCAGCTCCCAGGGCCACGGGGAGACCCAGTACTTC
many	TRBJ2-3	TRBV7-2	NA	CASSLAWSGVTDTQYF	TGTGCCAGCAGCTTAGCTTGGTCGGGAGTGACAGATACGCAGTATTTT
NA	TRBJ2-3	TRBV7-2	TRBD2	CASSIPELAGGPDTQYF	TGTGCCAGCAGTATTCCGGAACTAGCGGGAGGGCCGGATACGCAGTATTTT
NA	TRBJ1-1	TRBV7-7	NA	CASSSRLGDTEAFF	TGTGCCAGCAGCTCACGCTTGGGGGACACTGAAGCTTTCTTT
NA	TRBJ2-2	TRBV9	NA	CASSTLGVAGELFF	TGTGCCAGCAGCACCCTTGGGGTCGCCGGGGAGCTGTTTTTT
NA	TRBJ2-1	TRBV24-1	TRBD2	CATSDRLAVVDNEQFF	TGTGCCACCAGTGACCGACTAGCGGTGGTAGACAATGAGCAGTTCTTC
NA	TRBJ2-1	TRBV11-2	NA	CASSLGDSKSYNEQFF	TGTGCCAGCAGCTTGGGGGATTCCAAGTCCTACAATGAGCAGTTCTTC
few	TRBJ2-3	TRBV7-2	TRBD2	CASSLYPSGATDTQYF	TGTGCCAGCAGCTTATATCCTAGCGGGGCCACAGATACGCAGTATTTT
few	TRBJ2-5	TRBV7-6	TRBD2	CASSPRTSGREETQYF	TGTGCCAGCAGCCCCAGGACTAGCGGGAGGGAAGAGACCCAGTACTTC
NA	TRBJ1-1	TRBV5-4	NA	CASSLARRGETEAFF	TGTGCCAGCAGCTTGGCCCGCAGGGGTGAGACTGAAGCTTTCTTT
NA	TRBJ1-1	TRBV15	NA	CATSRKYGNTEAFF	TGTGCCACCAGCAGAAAATACGGAAACACTGAAGCTTTCTTT
few	TRBJ2-1	TRBV10-3	TRBD1	CAISSSPGQGLNEQFF	TGTGCCATCAGTTCCTCCCCGGGACAGGGTTTAAATGAGCAGTTCTTC
few	TRBJ2-1	TRBV27	TRBD2	CASSLTVTSGVHNEQFF	TGTGCCAGCAGTTTAACGGTCACTAGCGGAGTTCACAATGAGCAGTTCTTC
NA	TRBJ2-1	TRBV19	NA	CASSMTGSWKYNEQFF	TGTGCCAGTAGTATGACCGGGTCCTGGAAATACAATGAGCAGTTCTTC
NA	TRBJ2-1	TRBV9	NA	CASSVATENEQFF	TGTGCCAGCAGCGTAGCTACAGAGAATGAGCAGTTCTTC
NA	TRBJ1-2	TRBV4-1	TRBD1	CASSPEVTGADGYTF	TGCGCCAGCAGCCCCGAAGTTACAGGGGCGGATGGCTACACCTTC